This entry describes one T cell receptor (beta chain). The CDR3 totals 13 residues. Trimming removed 5 bases from V and 4 bases from J, with 10 bases in between. Germline V CDR1 and CDR2: SGHDN, FVKESK. A multiplex PCR was run with 60 Vbeta primers and 13 Jbeta primers. TCRdb keeps only in-frame clones here, not all; method: immunoSEQ multiplex PCR. The data show about 140,000 clones, about 66% seen once. This record belongs to a study of cytomegalovirus exposure and HLA in healthy donors. This sequence originates from a human donor in good health. The V gene is TRBV14, the J gene TRBJ2-3, with no clear D. The sequenced sample consisted of PBMCs. The CDR3 nucleotides read TGTGCCAGCAGCGTTGCGGCGGCAGATACGCAGTATTTT. Protein product: CASSVAAADTQYF.